Sequencing of this TCR beta chain was carried out in a study of ipilimumab plus nivolumab after autologous stem cell transplantation. Overall study: Typical patient got about 5 ipilimumab doses and about eight nivolumab doses (median). The myeloma group: high-risk transplant-naive, or relapse within 3 years after first autologous transplant.

Sequenced by immunoSEQ multiplex PCR; TCRdb stores in-frame clones only, minus some. The sample holds some 11,000 clones, about 77% seen once. Ipilimumab, 1 mg/kg, started 14 to 28 days after autologous transplant. Dosing: nivolumab 3 mg/kg IV, weeks 1, 4, 7, 10, then every two weeks to week 26. V lost 1 base to trimming and J lost 4 bases, with 12 bases between them. This CDR3 is built from 15 residues. CDR1 and CDR2 (germline): SGHRS, YFSETQ. The source is a male donor with multiple myeloma. The sample here was PBMCs, taken in a trial of ipilimumab plus nivolumab as post-transplant consolidation. The rearrangement uses TRBV5-1 and TRBJ2-1, with D tentatively TRBD1 (6 bases). The CDR3 nucleotides are TGCGCCAGCAGCTTGATGGACAGCAGATACAATGAGCAGTTCTTC. Its translation: CASSLMDSRYNEQFF. The complete variable domain, with remaining parts taken from reference TRBV5-1 and TRBJ2-1, reads KAGVTQTPRYLIKTRGQQVTLSCSPISGHRSVSWYQQTPGQGLQFLFEYFSETQRNKGNFPGRFSGRQFSNSRSEMNVSTLELGDSALYLCASSLMDSRYNEQFFGPGTRLTVL.